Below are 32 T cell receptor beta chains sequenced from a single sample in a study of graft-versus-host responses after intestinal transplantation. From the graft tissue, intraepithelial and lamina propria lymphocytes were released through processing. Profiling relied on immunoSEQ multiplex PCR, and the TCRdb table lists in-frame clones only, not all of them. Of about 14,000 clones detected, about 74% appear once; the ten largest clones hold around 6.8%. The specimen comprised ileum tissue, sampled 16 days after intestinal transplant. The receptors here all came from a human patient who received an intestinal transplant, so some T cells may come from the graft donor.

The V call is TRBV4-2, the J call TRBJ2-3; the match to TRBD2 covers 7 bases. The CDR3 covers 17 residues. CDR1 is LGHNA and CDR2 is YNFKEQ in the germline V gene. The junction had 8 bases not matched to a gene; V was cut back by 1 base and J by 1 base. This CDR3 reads CASSQVGGLAGTDTQYF. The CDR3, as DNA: TGTGCCAGCAGCCAAGTTGGTGGCCTAGCGGGCACAGATACGCAGTATTTT.

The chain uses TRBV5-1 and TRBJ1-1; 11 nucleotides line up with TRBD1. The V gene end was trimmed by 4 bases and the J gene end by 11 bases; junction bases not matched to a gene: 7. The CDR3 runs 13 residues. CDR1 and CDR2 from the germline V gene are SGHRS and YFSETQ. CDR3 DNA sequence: TGCGCCAGCAGCGCCCGGGACAGGGGGTTCGCTTTCTTT. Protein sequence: CASSARDRGFAFF.

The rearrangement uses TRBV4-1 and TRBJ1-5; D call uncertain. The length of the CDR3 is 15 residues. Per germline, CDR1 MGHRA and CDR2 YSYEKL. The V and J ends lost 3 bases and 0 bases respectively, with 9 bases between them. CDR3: CASSQIAASNQPQHF. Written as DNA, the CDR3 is TGCGCCAGCAGCCAGATCGCGGCTAGCAATCAGCCCCAGCATTTT.

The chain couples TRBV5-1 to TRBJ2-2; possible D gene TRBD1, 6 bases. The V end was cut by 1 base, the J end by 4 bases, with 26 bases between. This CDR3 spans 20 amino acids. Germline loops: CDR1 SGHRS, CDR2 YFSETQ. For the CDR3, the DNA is TGCGCCAGCAGCTTGAGTGTCCACAGGGATCGGTTTTGGAGCACCGGGGAGCTGTTTTTT. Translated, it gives CASSLSVHRDRFWSTGELFF.

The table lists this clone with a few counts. Here the CDR3 reads CAWSLGTSGRAYYNEQFF. CDR3 DNA sequence: TGTGCCTGGAGCTTAGGGACTAGCGGGAGGGCCTACTACAATGAGCAGTTCTTC. The rearrangement joins TRBV30 to TRBJ2-1; 16 bases map to TRBD2. The V segment lost 3 bases and the J segment 3 bases; nucleotides outside the gene matches: 8. Germline loops: CDR1 GTSNPN, CDR2 SVGIG (reference sequence). There are 18 residues in the CDR3.

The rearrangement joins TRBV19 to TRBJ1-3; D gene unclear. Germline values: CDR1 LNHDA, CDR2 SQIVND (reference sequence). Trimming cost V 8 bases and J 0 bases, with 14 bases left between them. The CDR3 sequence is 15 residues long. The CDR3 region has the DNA TGTGCCAGTGAGGTCAAACCCGACTCTGGAAACACCATATATTTT. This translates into CASEVKPDSGNTIYF.

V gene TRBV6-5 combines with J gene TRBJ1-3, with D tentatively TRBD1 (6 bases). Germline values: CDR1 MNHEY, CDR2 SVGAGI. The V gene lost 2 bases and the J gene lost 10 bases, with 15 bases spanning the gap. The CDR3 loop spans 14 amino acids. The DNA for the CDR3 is TGTGCCAGCAGTTACGATCCGGCGGGGGCTACCATATATTTT. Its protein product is CASSYDPAGATIYF.

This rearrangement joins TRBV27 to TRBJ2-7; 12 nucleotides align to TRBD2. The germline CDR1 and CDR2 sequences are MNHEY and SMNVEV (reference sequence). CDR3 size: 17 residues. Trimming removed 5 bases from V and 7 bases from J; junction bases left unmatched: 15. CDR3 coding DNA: TGTGCCAGCAGTAAACTAGCGGGAGGCCCCATGCGTACGGAGCAGTACTTC. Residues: CASSKLAGGPMRTEQYF.

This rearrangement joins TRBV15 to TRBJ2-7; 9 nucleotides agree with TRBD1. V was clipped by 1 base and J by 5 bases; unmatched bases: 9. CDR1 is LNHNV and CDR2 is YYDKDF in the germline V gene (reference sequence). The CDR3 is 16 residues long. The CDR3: CATSRGRGQGTDEQYF. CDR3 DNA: TGTGCCACCAGCAGAGGAAGGGGACAGGGTACCGACGAGCAGTACTTC.

This chain's CDR3 is CASSLGGWNNEQFF. CDR3 sequence (DNA): TGTGCCAGCAGCTTGGGGGGGTGGAACAATGAGCAGTTCTTC. The chain recombines TRBV7-6 with TRBJ2-1; 7 bases align to TRBD2. Germline-derived CDR1 and CDR2 are SGHVS and FNYEAQ. The CDR3 runs to 14 residues. Germline trimming cut 3 bases from V and 5 bases from J; bases unmatched to any gene: 4.

The CDR3 nucleotides are TGTGCCAGCAAGCGTCCTTACTCCTACGAGCAGTACTTC. This gives the protein CASKRPYSYEQYF. The J gene is TRBJ2-7, the V gene TRBV27; D unclear. The CDR3 runs to 13 residues. Trimming removed 7 bases from V and 0 bases from J, with 10 bases in between. CDR1 is MNHEY, CDR2 SMNVEV, per germline (reference sequence).

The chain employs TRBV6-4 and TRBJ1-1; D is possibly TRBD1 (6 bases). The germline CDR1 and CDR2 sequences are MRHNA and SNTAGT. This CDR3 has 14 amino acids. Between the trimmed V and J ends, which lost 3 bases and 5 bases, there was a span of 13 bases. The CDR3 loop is CASSEGEGGTEAFF. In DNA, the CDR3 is TGTGCCAGCAGTGAGGGGGAAGGGGGAACTGAAGCTTTCTTT.

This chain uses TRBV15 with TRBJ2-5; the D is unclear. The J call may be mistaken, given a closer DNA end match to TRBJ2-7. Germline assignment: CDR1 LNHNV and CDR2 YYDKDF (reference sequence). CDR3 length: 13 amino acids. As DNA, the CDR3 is TGTGCCACCAGCAGAGCCGAGGATTACGAGCAGTACTTC. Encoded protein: CATSRAEDYEQYF.

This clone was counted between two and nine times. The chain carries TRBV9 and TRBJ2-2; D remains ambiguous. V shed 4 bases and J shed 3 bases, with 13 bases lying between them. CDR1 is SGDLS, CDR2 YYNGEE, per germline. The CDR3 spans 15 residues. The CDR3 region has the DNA TGTGCCAGCAGCAACCCGAAAGAGGACACCGGGGAGCTGTTTTTT. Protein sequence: CASSNPKEDTGELFF.

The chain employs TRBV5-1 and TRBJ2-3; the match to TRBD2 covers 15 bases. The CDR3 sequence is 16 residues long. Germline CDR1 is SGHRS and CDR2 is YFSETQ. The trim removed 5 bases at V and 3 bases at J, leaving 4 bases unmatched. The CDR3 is CASRVGLAGGTDTQYF. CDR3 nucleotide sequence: TGCGCCAGCAGAGTGGGACTAGCGGGAGGAACAGATACGCAGTATTTT.

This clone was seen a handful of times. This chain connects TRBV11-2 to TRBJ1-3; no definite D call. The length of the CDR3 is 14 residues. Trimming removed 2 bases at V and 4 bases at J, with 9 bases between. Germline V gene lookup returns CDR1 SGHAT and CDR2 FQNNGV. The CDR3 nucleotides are TGTGCCAGCAGCTTATCCGGGTCCGGAAACACCATATATTTT. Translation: CASSLSGSGNTIYF.

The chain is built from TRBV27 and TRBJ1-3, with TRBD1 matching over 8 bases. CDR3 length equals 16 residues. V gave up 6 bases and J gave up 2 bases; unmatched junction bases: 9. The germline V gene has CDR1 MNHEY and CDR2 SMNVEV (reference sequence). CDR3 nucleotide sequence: TGTGCCAGCAGCGCGGACAGGGTAGCCCCTGGAAACACCATATATTTT. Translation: CASSADRVAPGNTIYF.

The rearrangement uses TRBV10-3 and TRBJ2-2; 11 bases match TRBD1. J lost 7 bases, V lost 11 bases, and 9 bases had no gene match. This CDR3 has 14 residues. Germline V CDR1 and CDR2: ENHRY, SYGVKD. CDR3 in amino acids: CASYPGTGGGELFF. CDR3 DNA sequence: TGTGCCTCCTATCCCGGGACAGGGGGCGGGGAGCTGTTTTTT.

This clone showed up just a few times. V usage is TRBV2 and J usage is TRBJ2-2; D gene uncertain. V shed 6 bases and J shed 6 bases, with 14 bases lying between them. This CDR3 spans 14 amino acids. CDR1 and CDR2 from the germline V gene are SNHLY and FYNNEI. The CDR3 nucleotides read TGTGCCAGCAGGAGGTGGTTAACGGCCGGGGAGCTGTTTTTT. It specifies CASRRWLTAGELFF.

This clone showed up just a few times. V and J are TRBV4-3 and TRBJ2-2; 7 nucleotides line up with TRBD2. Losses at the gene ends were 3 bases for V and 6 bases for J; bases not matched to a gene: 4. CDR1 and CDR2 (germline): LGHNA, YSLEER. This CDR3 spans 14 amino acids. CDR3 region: CASSQRAGAGELFF. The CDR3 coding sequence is TGCGCCAGCAGCCAGAGGGCGGGGGCCGGGGAGCTGTTTTTT.

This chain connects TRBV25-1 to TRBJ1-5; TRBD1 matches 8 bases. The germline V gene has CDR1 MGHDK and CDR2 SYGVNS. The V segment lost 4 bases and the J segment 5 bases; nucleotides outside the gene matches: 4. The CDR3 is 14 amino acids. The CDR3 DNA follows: TGTGCCAGCAGTGTCGGGACAGGCCATCAGCCCCAGCATTTT. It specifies CASSVGTGHQPQHF.

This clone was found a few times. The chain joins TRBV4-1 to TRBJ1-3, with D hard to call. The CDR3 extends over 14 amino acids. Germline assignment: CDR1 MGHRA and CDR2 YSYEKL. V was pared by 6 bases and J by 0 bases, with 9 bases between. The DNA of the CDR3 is TGCGCCAGCAGAGAGGGCTACTCTGGAAACACCATATATTTT. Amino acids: CASREGYSGNTIYF.

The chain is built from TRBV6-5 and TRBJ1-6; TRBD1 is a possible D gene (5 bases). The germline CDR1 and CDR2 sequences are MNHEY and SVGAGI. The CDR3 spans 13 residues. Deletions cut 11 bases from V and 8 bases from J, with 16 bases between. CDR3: CASWGRTHSPLHF. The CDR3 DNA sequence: TGTGCCTCCTGGGGCAGGACACATTCACCCCTCCACTTT.

The CDR3 DNA reads TGTGCCAGCAGTTTAGGGCAGCATCAGCCCCAGCATTTT. Residues: CASSLGQHQPQHF. The V gene is TRBV27, the J gene TRBJ1-5; D unclear. Germline V lookup: CDR1 MNHEY, CDR2 SMNVEV (reference sequence). The ends were cut back, 2 bases at V and 5 bases at J, with 7 bases in the middle. This CDR3 region has 13 residues.

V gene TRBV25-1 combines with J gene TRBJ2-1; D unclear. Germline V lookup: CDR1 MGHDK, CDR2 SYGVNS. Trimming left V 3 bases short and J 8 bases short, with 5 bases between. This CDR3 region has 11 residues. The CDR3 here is CASSDEHEQFF. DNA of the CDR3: TGTGCCAGCAGTGACGAGCATGAGCAGTTCTTC.

In nucleotides, the CDR3 is TGTGCCAGCAGCGTAGGGAATTCGGGACAGGGGGAATACGAGCAGTACTTC. Protein: CASSVGNSGQGEYEQYF. V is TRBV9 and J is TRBJ2-7; TRBD1 matches 11 bases. CDR3 size: 17 residues. V trimming: 0 bases; J trimming: 4 bases; junction bases outside the gene matches: 9. Germline loops: CDR1 SGDLS, CDR2 YYNGEE.

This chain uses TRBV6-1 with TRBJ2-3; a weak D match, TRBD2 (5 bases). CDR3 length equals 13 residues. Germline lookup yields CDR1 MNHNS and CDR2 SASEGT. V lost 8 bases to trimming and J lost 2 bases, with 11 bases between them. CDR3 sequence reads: CASRERSTDTQYF. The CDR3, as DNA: TGTGCCAGCCGAGAGCGGTCCACAGATACGCAGTATTTT.

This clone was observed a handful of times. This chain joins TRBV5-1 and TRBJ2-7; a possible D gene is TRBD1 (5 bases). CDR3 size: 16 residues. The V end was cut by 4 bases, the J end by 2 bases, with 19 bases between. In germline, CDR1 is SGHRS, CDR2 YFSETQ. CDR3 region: CASSDGLGLITYEQYF. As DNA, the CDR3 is TGCGCCAGCAGCGACGGTCTGGGGCTTATCACCTACGAGCAGTACTTC.

CDR3 in DNA: TGCGCCAGCAGCCTCGGACAGGGGGCAGATACGCAGTATTTT. Its translation: CASSLGQGADTQYF. The chain is built from TRBV5-1 and TRBJ2-3; TRBD1 matches at 10 bases. CDR1 and CDR2 (germline): SGHRS, YFSETQ. The CDR3 is 14 residues long. V gave up 4 bases and J gave up 4 bases; unmatched junction bases: 3.

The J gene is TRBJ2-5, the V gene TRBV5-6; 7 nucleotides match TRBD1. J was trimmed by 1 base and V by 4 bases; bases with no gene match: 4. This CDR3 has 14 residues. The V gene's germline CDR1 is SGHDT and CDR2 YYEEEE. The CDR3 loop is CASSVRQGQETQYF. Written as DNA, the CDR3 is TGTGCCAGCAGCGTCCGACAGGGCCAAGAGACCCAGTACTTC.

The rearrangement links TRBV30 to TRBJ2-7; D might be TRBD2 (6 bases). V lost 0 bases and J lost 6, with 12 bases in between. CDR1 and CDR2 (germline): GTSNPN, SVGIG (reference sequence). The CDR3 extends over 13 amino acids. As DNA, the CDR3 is TGTGCCTGGAGTGTTTCGGAGGGGAGCGAGCAGTACTTC. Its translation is CAWSVSEGSEQYF.

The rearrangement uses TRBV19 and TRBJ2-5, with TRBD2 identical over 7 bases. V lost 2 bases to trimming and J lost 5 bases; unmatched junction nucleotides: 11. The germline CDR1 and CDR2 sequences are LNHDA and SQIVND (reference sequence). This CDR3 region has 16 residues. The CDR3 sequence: CASSITSDPPFETQYF. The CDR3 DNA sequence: TGTGCCAGTAGTATAACTAGCGATCCTCCATTTGAGACCCAGTACTTC.